Included here is one TCR beta chain sequence, with context. Antigen specificity is unknown. This sample was taken from a study of shared clonotypes between healthy human individuals. Study findings and constraints: Several donors had about 5.1% of their naive CD4 clonotypes in common.

Sequenced by immunoSEQ multiplex PCR; TCRdb stores in-frame clones only, minus some. Among about 2.2 million clones, just over 90% were seen once, and the ten largest hold about 1.7%. V gave up 3 bases and J gave up 4 bases; unmatched junction bases: 10. The germline gives CDR1 SGDLS, CDR2 YYNGEE. The CDR3 runs 16 residues. The naive CD8 subset, CD45RO-negative cells positively selected for CCR7, excluded terminally differentiated effector memory CD45RA+ cells. All participating donors were Caucasian adults from Nashville, Tennessee. The chain recombines TRBV9 with TRBJ2-7; 10 bases line up with TRBD1. The receptor's source is a man aged 18 to 30 in good health. Some clones in this sample may be carry-over from other donors' samples. Sequencing was performed on naive CD8+ T cells from PBMCs. The CDR3 region has the DNA TGTGCCAGCAGCGGAACAACCGGGACAGGGGTGTACGAGCAGTACTTC. This gives the protein CASSGTTGTGVYEQYF. Complete variable domain (other parts from reference TRBV9 and TRBJ2-7): DSGVTQTPKHLITATGQRVTLRCSPRSGDLSVYWYQQSLDQGLQFLIQYYNGEERAKGNILERFSAQQFPDLHSELNLSSLELGDSALYFCASSGTTGTGVYEQYFGPGTRLTVT.